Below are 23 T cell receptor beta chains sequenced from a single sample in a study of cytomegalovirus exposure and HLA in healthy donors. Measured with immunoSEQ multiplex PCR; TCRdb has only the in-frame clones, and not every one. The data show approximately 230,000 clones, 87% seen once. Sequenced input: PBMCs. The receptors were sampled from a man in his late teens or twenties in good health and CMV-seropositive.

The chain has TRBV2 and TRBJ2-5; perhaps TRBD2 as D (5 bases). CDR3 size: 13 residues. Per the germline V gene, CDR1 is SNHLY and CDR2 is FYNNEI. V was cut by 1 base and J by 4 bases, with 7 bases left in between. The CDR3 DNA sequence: TGTGCCAGCAGTGAAGAAAGCGGAGAGACCCAGTACTTC. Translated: CASSEESGETQYF.

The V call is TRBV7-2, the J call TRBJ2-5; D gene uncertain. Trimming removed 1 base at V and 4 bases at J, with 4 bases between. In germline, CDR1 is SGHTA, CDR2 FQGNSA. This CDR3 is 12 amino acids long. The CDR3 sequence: CASSLVSETQYF. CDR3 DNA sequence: TGTGCCAGCAGCTTAGTATCAGAGACCCAGTACTTC.

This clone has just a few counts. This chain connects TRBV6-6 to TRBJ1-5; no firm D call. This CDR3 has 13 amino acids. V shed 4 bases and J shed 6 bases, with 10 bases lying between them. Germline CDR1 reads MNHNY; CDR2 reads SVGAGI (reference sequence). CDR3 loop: CASSFPTGQPQHF. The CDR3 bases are TGTGCCAGCAGTTTCCCGACGGGTCAGCCCCAGCATTTT.

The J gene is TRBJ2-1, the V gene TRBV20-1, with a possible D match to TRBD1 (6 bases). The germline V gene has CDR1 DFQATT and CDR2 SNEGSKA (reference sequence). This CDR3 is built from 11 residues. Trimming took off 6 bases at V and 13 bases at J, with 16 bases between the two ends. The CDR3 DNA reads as TGCAGTGCCCAATTCCGGGACATTCAGTTCTTC. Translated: CSAQFRDIQFF.

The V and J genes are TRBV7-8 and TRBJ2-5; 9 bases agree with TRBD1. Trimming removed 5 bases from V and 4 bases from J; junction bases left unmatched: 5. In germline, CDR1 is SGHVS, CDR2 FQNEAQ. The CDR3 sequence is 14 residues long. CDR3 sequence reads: CASSLGDRVETQYF. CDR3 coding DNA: TGTGCCAGCAGCCTAGGGGACAGGGTAGAGACCCAGTACTTC.

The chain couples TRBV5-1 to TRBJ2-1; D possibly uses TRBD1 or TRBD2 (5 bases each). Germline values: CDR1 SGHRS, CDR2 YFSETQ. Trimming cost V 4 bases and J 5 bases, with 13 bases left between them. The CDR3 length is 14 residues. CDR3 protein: CASSRDASDNEQFF. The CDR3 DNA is TGCGCCAGCAGCCGGGACGCCTCTGACAATGAGCAGTTCTTC.

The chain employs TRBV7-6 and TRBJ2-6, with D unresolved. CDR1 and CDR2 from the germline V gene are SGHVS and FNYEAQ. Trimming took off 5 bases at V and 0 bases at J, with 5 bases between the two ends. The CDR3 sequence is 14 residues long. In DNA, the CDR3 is TGTGCCAGCAGCAAGAGCTCTGGGGCCAACGTCCTGACTTTC. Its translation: CASSKSSGANVLTF.

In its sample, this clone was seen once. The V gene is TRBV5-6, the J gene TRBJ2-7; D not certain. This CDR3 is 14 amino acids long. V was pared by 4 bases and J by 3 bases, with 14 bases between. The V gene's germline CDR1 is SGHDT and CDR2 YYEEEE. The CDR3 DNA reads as TGTGCCAGCAGCCCGCTATCCGCCATCTACGAGCAGTACTTC. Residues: CASSPLSAIYEQYF.

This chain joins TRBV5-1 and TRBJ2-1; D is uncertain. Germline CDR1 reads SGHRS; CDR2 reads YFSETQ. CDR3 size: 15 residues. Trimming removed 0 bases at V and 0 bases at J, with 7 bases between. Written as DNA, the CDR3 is TGCGCCAGCAGCTTGGCGGTCCCCTCCTACAATGAGCAGTTCTTC. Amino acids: CASSLAVPSYNEQFF.

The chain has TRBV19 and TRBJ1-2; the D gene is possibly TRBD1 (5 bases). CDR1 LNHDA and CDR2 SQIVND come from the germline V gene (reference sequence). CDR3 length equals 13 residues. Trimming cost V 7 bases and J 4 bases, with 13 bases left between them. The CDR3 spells CASIERGTYGYTF. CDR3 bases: TGTGCCAGTATTGAGAGGGGCACCTATGGCTACACCTTC.

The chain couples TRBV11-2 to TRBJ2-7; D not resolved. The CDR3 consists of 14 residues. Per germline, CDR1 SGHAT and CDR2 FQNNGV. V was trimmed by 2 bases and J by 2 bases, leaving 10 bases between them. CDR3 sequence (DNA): TGTGCCAGCAGCTTACTGCGGCGCCCCTACGAGCAGTACTTC. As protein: CASSLLRRPYEQYF.

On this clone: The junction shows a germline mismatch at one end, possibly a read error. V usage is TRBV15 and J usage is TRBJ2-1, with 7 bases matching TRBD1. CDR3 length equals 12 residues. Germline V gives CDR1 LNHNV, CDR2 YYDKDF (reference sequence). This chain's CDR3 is CATSRERQGILF. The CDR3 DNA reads TGTGCCACCAGCAGAGAGAGACAGGGTATCCTCTTC.

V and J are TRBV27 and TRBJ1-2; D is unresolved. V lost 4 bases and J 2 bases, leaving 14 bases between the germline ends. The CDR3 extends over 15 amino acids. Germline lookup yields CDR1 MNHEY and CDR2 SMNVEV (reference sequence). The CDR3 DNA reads TGTGCCAGCAGTTCGCTTAGGGCGGGAAACTATGGCTACACCTTC. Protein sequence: CASSSLRAGNYGYTF.

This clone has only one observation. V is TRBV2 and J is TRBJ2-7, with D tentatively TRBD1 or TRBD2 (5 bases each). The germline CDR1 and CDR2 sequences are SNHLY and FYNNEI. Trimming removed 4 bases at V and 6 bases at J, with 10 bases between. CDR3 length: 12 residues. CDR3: CASSAGAFEQYF. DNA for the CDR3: TGTGCCAGCAGTGCCGGGGCATTCGAGCAGTACTTC.

CDR3 nucleotides: TGTGCCAGCAGTGCTACAGGGGGCTTGAGCTACACCTTC. It codes for CASSATGGLSYTF. The genes are TRBV6-5 and TRBJ1-2, with TRBD1 matching over 9 bases. Germline V lookup: CDR1 MNHEY, CDR2 SVGAGI. The CDR3 contains 13 residues. The ends lost 5 bases at V and 9 bases at J; junction bases unmatched: 7.

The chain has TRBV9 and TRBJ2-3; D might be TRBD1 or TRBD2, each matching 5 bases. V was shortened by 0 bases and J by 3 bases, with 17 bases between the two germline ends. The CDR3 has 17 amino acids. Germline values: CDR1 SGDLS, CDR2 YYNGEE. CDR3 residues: CASSVVSRDPATDTQYF. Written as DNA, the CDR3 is TGTGCCAGCAGCGTAGTCTCACGGGACCCGGCGACAGATACGCAGTATTTT.

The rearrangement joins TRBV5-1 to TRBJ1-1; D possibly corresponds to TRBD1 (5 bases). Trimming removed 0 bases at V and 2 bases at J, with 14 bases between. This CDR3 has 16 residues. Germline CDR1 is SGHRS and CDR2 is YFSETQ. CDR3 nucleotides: TGCGCCAGCAGCTTGGACTGGGGCCGAAGTAACACTGAAGCTTTCTTT. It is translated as CASSLDWGRSNTEAFF.

The CDR3 loop reads CASSATSGSSYNEQFF. The CDR3 bases are TGTGCCAGCAGCGCTACTAGCGGAAGCTCCTACAATGAGCAGTTCTTC. The chain uses TRBV7-2 and TRBJ2-1; 8 bases fit TRBD2. CDR1 and CDR2 from the germline V gene are SGHTA and FQGNSA. The CDR3 spans 16 residues. After removal of 5 bases from V and 0 bases from J, the junction contained 6 bases not matched to a gene.

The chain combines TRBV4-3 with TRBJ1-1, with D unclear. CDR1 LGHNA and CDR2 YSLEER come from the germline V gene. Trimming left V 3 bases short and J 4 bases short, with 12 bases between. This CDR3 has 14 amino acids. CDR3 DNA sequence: TGCGCCAGCAGCCAGACGGAGTGGGGCACTGAAGCTTTCTTT. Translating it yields CASSQTEWGTEAFF.

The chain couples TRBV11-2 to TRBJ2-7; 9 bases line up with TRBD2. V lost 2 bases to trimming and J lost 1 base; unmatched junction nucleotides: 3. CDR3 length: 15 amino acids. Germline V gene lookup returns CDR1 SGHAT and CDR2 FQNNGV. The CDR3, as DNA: TGTGCCAGCAGCTTAACCAGCGGGGGGTCCTACGAGCAGTACTTC. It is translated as CASSLTSGGSYEQYF.

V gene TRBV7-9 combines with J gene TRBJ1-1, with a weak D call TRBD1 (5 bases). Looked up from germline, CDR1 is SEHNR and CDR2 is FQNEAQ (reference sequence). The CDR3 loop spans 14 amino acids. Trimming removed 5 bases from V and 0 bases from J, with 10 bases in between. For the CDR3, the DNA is TGTGCCAGCAGCAGTACAGGAATGAACACTGAAGCTTTCTTT. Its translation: CASSSTGMNTEAFF.

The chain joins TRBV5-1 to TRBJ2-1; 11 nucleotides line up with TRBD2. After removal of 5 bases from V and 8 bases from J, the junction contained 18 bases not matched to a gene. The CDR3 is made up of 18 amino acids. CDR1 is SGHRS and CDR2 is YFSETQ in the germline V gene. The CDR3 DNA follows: TGCGCCAGCAGTTTGCGAATTCCGGGACTAGCGGAGGAGTATGAGCAGTTCTTC. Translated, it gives CASSLRIPGLAEEYEQFF.

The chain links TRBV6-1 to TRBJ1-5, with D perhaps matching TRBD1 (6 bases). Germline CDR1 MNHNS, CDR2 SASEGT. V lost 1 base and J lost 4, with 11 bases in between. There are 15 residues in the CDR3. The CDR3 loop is CASSEGRGWNQPQHF. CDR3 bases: TGTGCCAGCAGTGAAGGCAGGGGATGGAATCAGCCCCAGCATTTT.